This paragraph reports one T cell receptor (beta chain). The antigen is not known. This sample was taken from a study of cytomegalovirus exposure and HLA in healthy donors. Broader study findings: CMV antigen specificity of a few CMV-associated chains was confirmed in vitro.

Separate from the approximately 670-subject first cohort was the approximately 120-subject validation cohort, to which the donors belonged. Sequencing was performed with immunoSEQ multiplex PCR; in TCRdb, only in-frame clones are kept and a portion is missing. The sample includes 100,000 to 150,000 clones, 89% of them seen just once. Trimming removed 7 bases from V and 3 bases from J; junction bases left unmatched: 3. CDR1 and CDR2 from the germline V gene are ENHRY and SYGVKD. The CDR3 is 13 residues long. The sample taken for sequencing was PBMCs. The chain couples TRBV10-3 to TRBJ2-3, with 8 bases that match TRBD2. This clonotype originated in a man aged 25-45 years in good health and CMV-seronegative. This CDR3 reads CAITGGDTDTQYF. The CDR3 bases are TGTGCCATCACGGGGGGGGATACAGATACGCAGTATTTT.